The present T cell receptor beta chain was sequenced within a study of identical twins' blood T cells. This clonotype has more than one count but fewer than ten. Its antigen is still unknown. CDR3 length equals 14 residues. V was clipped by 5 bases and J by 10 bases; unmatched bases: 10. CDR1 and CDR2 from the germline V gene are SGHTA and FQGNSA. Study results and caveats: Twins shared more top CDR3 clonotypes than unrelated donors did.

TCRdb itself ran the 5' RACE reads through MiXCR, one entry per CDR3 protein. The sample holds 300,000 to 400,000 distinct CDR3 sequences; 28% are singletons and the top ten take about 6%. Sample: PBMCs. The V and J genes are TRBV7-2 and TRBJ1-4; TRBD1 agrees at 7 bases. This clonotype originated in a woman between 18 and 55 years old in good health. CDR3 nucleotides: TGTGCCAGCAGCCCAAACAGGGGTGAAGGAAAACTGTTTTTT. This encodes CASSPNRGEGKLFF.